The 16 T cell receptor beta chains listed next were all sequenced from one sample in a study of response to subunit inactivated influenza vaccine. TCRdb reprocessed the RT-PCR reads via MiXCR and lists one record per CDR3 protein. This sample has over 650,000 distinct CDR3 sequences, with less than 20% found just once. Sequences were derived from PBMCs from blood, sampled roughly 5 days after vaccination. The receptors come from a man over 45 who received an inactivated influenza vaccine.

This clonotype was counted only a few times. The chain has TRBV7-9 and TRBJ2-1; D is perhaps TRBD2 (5 bases). The CDR3 sequence is 16 residues long. CDR1 and CDR2 from the germline V gene are SEHNR and FQNEAQ (reference sequence). V lost 5 bases and J 4 bases, leaving 18 bases between the germline ends. CDR3: CASSPLFGLGYNEQFF. The CDR3 DNA sequence: TGTGCCAGCAGCCCCCTTTTTGGACTCGGATACAATGAGCAGTTCTTC. Full variable domain (outside the CDR3, taken from reference TRBV7-9 and TRBJ2-1): DTGVSQNPRHKITKRGQNVTFRCDPISEHNRLYWYRQTLGQGPEFLTYFQNEAQLEKSRLLSDRFSAERPKGSFSTLEIQRTEQGDSAMYLCASSPLFGLGYNEQFFGPGTRLTVL.

The chain couples TRBV10-3 to TRBJ2-7, with 7 bases lining up with TRBD2. The junction had 10 bases not matched to a gene; V was cut back by 4 bases and J by 4 bases. The CDR3 covers 15 residues. Germline-derived CDR1 and CDR2 are ENHRY and SYGVKD. This CDR3 is CAISGGRAGGYEQYF. DNA of the CDR3: TGTGCCATCAGTGGTGGGAGGGCCGGTGGTTACGAGCAGTACTTC.

This clonotype was detected many times. V gene TRBV7-9 combines with J gene TRBJ2-2; D unclear. The CDR3 consists of 15 residues. The V gene lost 3 bases and the J gene lost 0 bases, with 8 bases spanning the gap. CDR1 and CDR2 (germline): SEHNR, FQNEAQ (reference sequence). CDR3 coding DNA: TGTGCCAGCAGCTTGGGCACAACGAACACCGGGGAGCTGTTTTTT. Residues: CASSLGTTNTGELFF.

Only a few counts were recorded for this clonotype. CDR3 sequence: CASRGGGSSNQPQHF. The CDR3, as DNA: TGTGCCAGCAGAGGGGGGGGCAGTAGCAATCAGCCCCAGCATTTT. The rearrangement joins TRBV12-3 or TRBV12-4 to TRBJ1-5, with D perhaps matching TRBD1 (6 bases). The CDR3 runs 15 residues. The germline V and J ends were trimmed by 6 bases and 0 bases, with 12 bases remaining between them.

The rearrangement uses TRBV20-1 and TRBJ2-2; tentatively, D is TRBD1 (5 bases). CDR1 and CDR2 from the germline V gene are DFQATT and SNEGSKA (reference sequence). The CDR3 has 16 amino acids. The germline V and J ends were trimmed by 0 bases and 0 bases, with 11 bases remaining between them. The CDR3 is CSARERTWPNTGELFF. The CDR3, as DNA: TGCAGTGCTAGAGAGAGGACATGGCCGAACACCGGGGAGCTGTTTTTT.

The chain employs TRBV20-1 and TRBJ1-1; TRBD1 is a possible D gene (5 bases). Trimming cost V 5 bases and J 7 bases, with 17 bases left between them. Germline loops: CDR1 DFQATT, CDR2 SNEGSKA (reference sequence). The CDR3 sequence is 13 residues long. DNA for the CDR3: TGCAGTGCTCCTAGTTCTGCAGGGATTGAAGCTTTCTTT. Protein sequence: CSAPSSAGIEAFF.

A few counts support this clonotype. This sequence joins TRBV14 and TRBJ2-2, with 7 bases fitting TRBD1. Germline V gene lookup returns CDR1 SGHDN and CDR2 FVKESK. With V trimmed by 5 bases and J by 4 bases, 7 bases remained unmatched. CDR3 size: 15 residues. CDR3 sequence reads: CASSKRAGGTGELFF. The CDR3 DNA reads as TGTGCCAGCAGCAAAAGAGCAGGGGGCACCGGGGAGCTGTTTTTT.

This clonotype appeared many times. The chain has TRBV6-5 and TRBJ2-1; tentatively, D is TRBD2 (6 bases). Trimming shortened V by 2 bases and J by 8 bases, and 10 bases separated the two germline ends. Germline V gene lookup returns CDR1 MNHEY and CDR2 SVGAGI. The CDR3 covers 13 residues. In DNA, the CDR3 is TGTGCCAGCAGTTACCGACTAGAACATGAGCAGTTCTTC. Protein sequence: CASSYRLEHEQFF.

As to this clonotype: A much larger clone lies a single base off, so this may be a read error. This sequence joins TRBV12-3 or TRBV12-4 and TRBJ2-5; TRBD1 is a possible D gene (5 bases). Trimming left V 3 bases short and J 2 bases short, with 7 bases between. The CDR3 has 13 amino acids. Here the CDR3 DNA reads TGTGCCAGCAGTTTTAACAGGCAAGAGACCCAGTACTTC. It encodes CASSFNRQETQYF.

This clonotype was seen more than once but under ten times. The V and J genes are TRBV10-2 and TRBJ1-5; TRBD1 matches 8 bases. CDR1 WSHSY and CDR2 SAAADI come from the germline V gene. The CDR3 spans 15 residues. Trimming at V came to 10 bases and at J to 2 bases, leaving 10 bases not matched to a gene. The CDR3 sequence is CATRQGPRGNQPQHF. CDR3 sequence (DNA): TGCGCCACGAGACAGGGGCCGCGTGGCAATCAGCCCCAGCATTTT.

This clonotype was picked up many times. This chain's CDR3 is CSAETRDREETQYF. DNA for the CDR3: TGCAGCGCCGAAACCCGGGACAGGGAAGAGACCCAGTACTTC. The V gene is TRBV29-1, the J gene TRBJ2-5; 9 nucleotides match TRBD1. The CDR3 consists of 14 residues. Germline V gives CDR1 SQVTM, CDR2 ANQGSEA. V lost 7 bases and J lost 3; bases outside the gene matches: 9.

There are many counts of this clonotype. The chain uses TRBV15 and TRBJ2-1; 7 bases map to TRBD1. Germline V CDR1 and CDR2: LNHNV, YYDKDF (reference sequence). V shed 1 base and J 0 bases; nucleotides not matched to a gene: 3. CDR3 length: 16 residues. This chain's CDR3 is CATSRARQGSYNEQFF. DNA for the CDR3: TGTGCCACCAGCAGAGCCCGACAGGGCTCCTACAATGAGCAGTTCTTC.

This chain uses TRBV5-5 with TRBJ2-7, with 7 bases lining up with TRBD1. The CDR3 is made up of 16 amino acids. After removal of 2 bases from V and 0 bases from J, the junction contained 8 bases not matched to a gene. Germline loops: CDR1 SGHKS, CDR2 YYEKEE (reference sequence). The CDR3 sequence: CASSLQGRRGSYEQYF. For the CDR3, the DNA is TGTGCCAGCAGCTTACAGGGGCGACGAGGCTCCTACGAGCAGTACTTC.

This clonotype was recorded many times. The CDR3, as DNA: TGCAGTGCTTTGGGACAGACCAATTCACCCCTCCACTTT. Encoded protein: CSALGQTNSPLHF. This chain joins TRBV20-1 and TRBJ1-6; 7 bases line up with TRBD1. Germline CDR1 DFQATT, CDR2 SNEGSKA (reference sequence). The length of the CDR3 is 13 residues. V dropped 5 bases and J dropped 7; count of bases not matched to a gene: 5.

This clonotype showed up many times. The chain couples TRBV12-3 or TRBV12-4 to TRBJ2-1; weak D call: TRBD1 (5 bases). V lost 6 bases, J lost 5 bases, and 14 bases lay in between. The CDR3 totals 14 residues. This CDR3 is CASSPGHANNEQFF. The CDR3 bases are TGTGCCAGCAGCCCTGGACACGCTAACAATGAGCAGTTCTTC.

This clonotype was seen repeatedly, ten times or more. The chain has TRBV20-1 and TRBJ1-1; D gene ambiguous. V dropped 5 bases and J dropped 1 base, with 11 bases sitting between them. This CDR3 region has 13 residues. Looked up from germline, CDR1 is DFQATT and CDR2 is SNEGSKA (reference sequence). The CDR3 DNA reads as TGCAGTGCTTGGTGGACGCGGAACACTGAAGCTTTCTTT. Its translation is CSAWWTRNTEAFF.